These 4 T cell receptor beta chains were sequenced from one sample in a study of neoadjuvant anti-PD-1 for oral cavity cancer. The time point here: after neoadjuvant nivolumab, at surgical resection. Assay: immunoSEQ multiplex PCR; the TCRdb copy retains only in-frame clones and omits some. The data hold about 24,000 clones, with under 30% observed a single time. This specimen was tumor tissue, taken after nivolumab (anti-PD-1) treatment. Receptor source: a person aged 35 to 85 with oral cavity squamous cell carcinoma.

CDR3 in DNA: TGTGCCAGCAGCTTAGTCCGGGGATCCGAGCAGTACTTC. Translation gives CASSLVRGSEQYF. The chain is built from TRBV11-2 and TRBJ2-7, with a tentative D call TRBD2 (5 bases). This CDR3 region has 13 residues. V lost 1 base and J lost 6, with 10 bases in between. CDR1 and CDR2 (germline): SGHAT, FQNNGV. Drawing the rest from reference TRBV11-2 and TRBJ2-7, the complete variable domain is EAGVAQSPRYKIIEKRQSVAFWCNPISGHATLYWYQQILGQGPKLLIQFQNNGVVDDSQLPKDRFSAERLKGVDSTLKIQPAKLEDSAVYLCASSLVRGSEQYFGPGTRLTVT.

This chain links TRBV15 with TRBJ2-3, with 13 bases lining up with TRBD2. CDR1 and CDR2 from the germline V gene are LNHNV and YYDKDF (reference sequence). The CDR3 consists of 15 residues. With V trimmed by 6 bases and J by 3 bases, 3 bases remained unmatched. CDR3 DNA sequence: TGTGCCACCAGTGAGACTAGCGGGAGGACAGATACGCAGTATTTT. Its translation is CATSETSGRTDTQYF.

This clone was seen only a few times. The chain has TRBV28 and TRBJ1-2, with no clear D. Per germline, CDR1 MDHEN and CDR2 SYDVKM. The CDR3 is 14 residues long. The V gene lost 4 bases and the J gene lost 3 bases, with 12 bases spanning the gap. CDR3 DNA sequence: TGTGCCAGCAGTTCGTACACACGATACTATGGCTACACCTTC. It encodes CASSSYTRYYGYTF.

In its sample, this clone was seen a few times. V gene TRBV18 combines with J gene TRBJ2-5; D not resolved. The CDR3 runs to 12 residues. Between the trimmed V and J ends, which lost 4 bases and 4 bases, there was a span of 7 bases. Germline V gives CDR1 KGHSH, CDR2 LQKENI. The CDR3 here is CASSLPLETQYF. The CDR3 DNA reads TGTGCCAGCTCACTTCCCCTAGAGACCCAGTACTTC.